A selection of T cell receptor beta chains follows, all from one sample in a study of T-cell memory formation after mild COVID-19. In TCRdb, the 5' RACE reads were re-called with MiXCR into one record per CDR3 protein. The sample lists some 270,000 distinct CDR3 sequences, 15% seen once, with 2.1% in the top ten. Material for sequencing was PBMCs or a T cell subset sorted from them (not recorded which). These receptors originate from an adult woman who had mild COVID-19 (a few samples of this study predate the infection). Cell type and time point are not known. Each CDR3 is given with its conserved first and last residue. Each record gives: clone size, J gene, D gene, V gene, CDR3 DNA, CDR3 protein. D genes are given only for firm matches. Rows give clone size only sometimes, using once, few, many, or a class for an expanded clone.

clone size: NA
J gene: TRBJ1-1
D gene: NA
V gene: TRBV12-3/TRBV12-4
CDR3 DNA: TGTGCCAGCAGGATCGGAGGGAACACTGAAGCTTTCTTT
CDR3 protein: CASRIGGNTEAFF

clone size: NA
J gene: TRBJ2-3
D gene: TRBD2
V gene: TRBV7-2
CDR3 DNA: TGTGCCAGCAGCCCCCGGACTAGCGGGAGAGCCACAGATACGCAGTATTTT
CDR3 protein: CASSPRTSGRATDTQYF

clone size: NA
J gene: TRBJ2-3
D gene: TRBD2
V gene: TRBV18
CDR3 DNA: TGTGCCAGCTCACCCCGACTAGCGGGAGGGCCGAAGACAGATACGCAGTATTTT
CDR3 protein: CASSPRLAGGPKTDTQYF

clone size: few
J gene: TRBJ2-1
D gene: TRBD2
V gene: TRBV7-9
CDR3 DNA: TGTGCCAGCAGCGCAGGAAAAGCGGGAGGGGGGTACAATGAGCAGTTCTTC
CDR3 protein: CASSAGKAGGGYNEQFF

clone size: NA
J gene: TRBJ2-5
D gene: NA
V gene: TRBV7-2
CDR3 DNA: TGTGCCAGCAGCTCTAACAGGAATTACCAAGAGACCCAGTACTTC
CDR3 protein: CASSSNRNYQETQYF

clone size: NA
J gene: TRBJ2-7
D gene: TRBD1
V gene: TRBV7-2
CDR3 DNA: TGTGCCAGCAGCTTAGTGACAGGGGCCCCCTACGAGCAGTACTTC
CDR3 protein: CASSLVTGAPYEQYF

clone size: NA
J gene: TRBJ1-1
D gene: TRBD1
V gene: TRBV4-3
CDR3 DNA: TGCGCCAGCAGCCCCGGGGACAGGGGGCTTCTTAGCACTGAAGCTTTCTTT
CDR3 protein: CASSPGDRGLLSTEAFF

clone size: few
J gene: TRBJ2-3
D gene: TRBD2
V gene: TRBV5-1
CDR3 DNA: TGCGCCAGCACCCTAGCGGGGAGCACAGATACGCAGTATTTT
CDR3 protein: CASTLAGSTDTQYF

clone size: NA
J gene: TRBJ1-5
D gene: NA
V gene: TRBV6-6
CDR3 DNA: TGTGCCAGCAGAGGGCCCAATCAGCCCCAGCATTTT
CDR3 protein: CASRGPNQPQHF

clone size: few
J gene: TRBJ2-7
D gene: NA
V gene: TRBV5-1
CDR3 DNA: TGCGCCAGCAGCTTGGGGTCCCCCAACGAGCAGTACTTC
CDR3 protein: CASSLGSPNEQYF

clone size: few
J gene: TRBJ2-1
D gene: TRBD2
V gene: TRBV6-4
CDR3 DNA: TGTGCCAGCAGTGACCCCTCAGCGGGAGGGGACAATGAGCAGTTCTTC
CDR3 protein: CASSDPSAGGDNEQFF

clone size: few
J gene: TRBJ2-2
D gene: NA
V gene: TRBV19
CDR3 DNA: TGTGCCAGTGCTCCAGGGACCTACACCTTCGAGCTGTTTTTT
CDR3 protein: CASAPGTYTFELFF

clone size: NA
J gene: TRBJ2-2
D gene: NA
V gene: TRBV12-3/TRBV12-4
CDR3 DNA: TGTGCCAGCAGTTTTTGGCAGGGGAGTACCGGGGAGCTGTTTTTT
CDR3 protein: CASSFWQGSTGELFF

clone size: few
J gene: TRBJ1-1
D gene: TRBD1
V gene: TRBV5-4
CDR3 DNA: TGTGCCAGCAGCCCTGGGCAGACAGGGATTGTGCACACTGAAGCTTTCTTT
CDR3 protein: CASSPGQTGIVHTEAFF

clone size: NA
J gene: TRBJ2-2
D gene: NA
V gene: TRBV7-6
CDR3 DNA: TGTGCCAGCAGCTTAGAAGCCGGACAAAGCACCGGGGAGCTGTTTTTT
CDR3 protein: CASSLEAGQSTGELFF

clone size: NA
J gene: TRBJ2-1
D gene: TRBD2
V gene: TRBV2
CDR3 DNA: TGTGCCAGCAGTCCCCTGACTAGCGGGGGCCGTCGTGTCAATGAGCAGTTCTTC
CDR3 protein: CASSPLTSGGRRVNEQFF

clone size: few
J gene: TRBJ2-3
D gene: TRBD2
V gene: TRBV20-1
CDR3 DNA: TGCAGTGCTCATCTAGCGGGGGGCACAGATACGCAGTATTTT
CDR3 protein: CSAHLAGGTDTQYF

clone size: few
J gene: TRBJ2-7
D gene: NA
V gene: TRBV5-6
CDR3 DNA: TGTGCCAGCAGCGGCCTCCGGGGGCGGTCCTACGAGCAGTACTTC
CDR3 protein: CASSGLRGRSYEQYF

clone size: NA
J gene: TRBJ2-2
D gene: TRBD1
V gene: TRBV5-1
CDR3 DNA: TGCGCCAGCAGCTTCTTCAGACAGGGGAACACCGGGGAGCTGTTTTTT
CDR3 protein: CASSFFRQGNTGELFF

clone size: NA
J gene: TRBJ2-1
D gene: TRBD2
V gene: TRBV5-5
CDR3 DNA: TGTGCCAGCAGCTCTAGCCTTACTAGCGGGGGGGCCCATGAGCAGTTCTTC
CDR3 protein: CASSSSLTSGGAHEQFF

clone size: NA
J gene: TRBJ2-1
D gene: NA
V gene: TRBV21-1
CDR3 DNA: TGTGCCAGCAGCTCGAGAAGTGCAGGGGGCACCCTCTACAATGAGCAGTTCTTC
CDR3 protein: CASSSRSAGGTLYNEQFF

clone size: NA
J gene: TRBJ2-1
D gene: TRBD2
V gene: TRBV10-2
CDR3 DNA: TGCGCCAGCAGTGGACTAGCGGTCCTAGTCAATGAGCAGTTCTTC
CDR3 protein: CASSGLAVLVNEQFF

clone size: few
J gene: TRBJ2-7
D gene: NA
V gene: TRBV9
CDR3 DNA: TGTGCCAGCAGTATATACAGTGGCGAGCAGTACTTC
CDR3 protein: CASSIYSGEQYF

clone size: many
J gene: TRBJ2-2
D gene: NA
V gene: TRBV3-1
CDR3 DNA: TGTGCCAGCAGCCAAGCGGGCTACACCGGGGAGCTGTTTTTT
CDR3 protein: CASSQAGYTGELFF

clone size: NA
J gene: TRBJ2-3
D gene: NA
V gene: TRBV6-5
CDR3 DNA: TGTGCCAGCAGCCCGGAGGGGGGCGGAGCTACAGATACGCAGTATTTT
CDR3 protein: CASSPEGGGATDTQYF

clone size: many
J gene: TRBJ2-2
D gene: TRBD1
V gene: TRBV7-9
CDR3 DNA: TGTGCCAGCATCCCTGGACAGGCACGAACTAACACCGGGGAGCTGTTTTTT
CDR3 protein: CASIPGQARTNTGELFF

clone size: many
J gene: TRBJ2-5
D gene: TRBD2
V gene: TRBV7-9
CDR3 DNA: TGTGCCAGCAGTCTCGGGACTAGCGGGATCCAAGAGACCCAGTACTTC
CDR3 protein: CASSLGTSGIQETQYF

clone size: NA
J gene: TRBJ2-6
D gene: NA
V gene: TRBV12-3/TRBV12-4
CDR3 DNA: TGTGCCAGCAGTTTAGACAGGGTAGTTAGTCCTTCTGGGGCCAACGTCCTGACTTTC
CDR3 protein: CASSLDRVVSPSGANVLTF

clone size: few
J gene: TRBJ1-1
D gene: NA
V gene: TRBV18
CDR3 DNA: TGTGCCAGCTCACCGAACCCAGGGACGAACACTGAAGCTTTCTTT
CDR3 protein: CASSPNPGTNTEAFF

clone size: few
J gene: TRBJ1-2
D gene: TRBD1
V gene: TRBV15
CDR3 DNA: TGTGCCACCAGCAGAGTTGGGACAGGGCACTATGGCTACACCTTC
CDR3 protein: CATSRVGTGHYGYTF

clone size: many
J gene: TRBJ1-5
D gene: TRBD1
V gene: TRBV12-3/TRBV12-4
CDR3 DNA: TGTGCCAGCAGTGCAAACAGGGGTGGCAATCAGCCCCAGCATTTT
CDR3 protein: CASSANRGGNQPQHF

clone size: many
J gene: TRBJ1-1
D gene: TRBD1
V gene: TRBV11-1
CDR3 DNA: TGTGCCAGCAGCCCCGGGACAGGAACACAGGGCACTGAAGCTTTCTTT
CDR3 protein: CASSPGTGTQGTEAFF

clone size: NA
J gene: TRBJ2-7
D gene: TRBD1
V gene: TRBV10-3
CDR3 DNA: TGTGCCATCAGTGACAGGGGGCAACACGAGCAGTACTTC
CDR3 protein: CAISDRGQHEQYF

clone size: NA
J gene: TRBJ2-2
D gene: NA
V gene: TRBV7-9
CDR3 DNA: TGTGCCAGCAGCTCCTTTGCTGGAAACACCGGGGAGCTGTTTTTT
CDR3 protein: CASSSFAGNTGELFF

clone size: many
J gene: TRBJ1-5
D gene: TRBD1
V gene: TRBV15
CDR3 DNA: TGTGCCACCAGCAGAGATTTCCCGGGACAGAACTTGGATGGGCCCCAGCATTTT
CDR3 protein: CATSRDFPGQNLDGPQHF

clone size: few
J gene: TRBJ2-4
D gene: NA
V gene: TRBV6-2/TRBV6-3
CDR3 DNA: TGTGCCAGCAGTTACCCCCGGGGAGGGACAATTCAGTACTTC
CDR3 protein: CASSYPRGGTIQYF

clone size: NA
J gene: TRBJ2-7
D gene: TRBD1
V gene: TRBV5-6
CDR3 DNA: TGTGCCAGCAGCCCCGGCCCCCGGGACAGAACATACTCCTACGAGCAGTACTTC
CDR3 protein: CASSPGPRDRTYSYEQYF

clone size: NA
J gene: TRBJ1-1
D gene: NA
V gene: TRBV20-1
CDR3 DNA: TGCAGTGCTAGAAGACGGGGATTCCTGAACACTGAAGCTTTCTTT
CDR3 protein: CSARRRGFLNTEAFF

clone size: few
J gene: TRBJ2-3
D gene: NA
V gene: TRBV5-1
CDR3 DNA: TGCGCCAGCCAAGAGGGGGGCTTCACAGATACGCAGTATTTT
CDR3 protein: CASQEGGFTDTQYF

clone size: many
J gene: TRBJ2-5
D gene: TRBD1
V gene: TRBV28
CDR3 DNA: TGTGCCAGCAGTCCCCCGGGACAGGGGAAAGAGACCCAGTACTTC
CDR3 protein: CASSPPGQGKETQYF

clone size: NA
J gene: TRBJ2-5
D gene: NA
V gene: TRBV29-1
CDR3 DNA: TGCAGCGTTGAATTATATTATAGGGGTGAGACCCAGTACTTC
CDR3 protein: CSVELYYRGETQYF

clone size: few
J gene: TRBJ2-1
D gene: NA
V gene: TRBV7-8
CDR3 DNA: TGTGCCAGCAGCTTAATTGTGTCGCGAAACGCGGACAATGAGCAGTTCTTC
CDR3 protein: CASSLIVSRNADNEQFF

clone size: few
J gene: TRBJ2-7
D gene: NA
V gene: TRBV3-1
CDR3 DNA: TGTGCCAGCAGCCAAGGCTTCCGGGACACAAGCTACGAGCAGTACTTC
CDR3 protein: CASSQGFRDTSYEQYF

clone size: NA
J gene: TRBJ1-1
D gene: NA
V gene: TRBV12-3/TRBV12-4
CDR3 DNA: TGTGCCAGCAGACGAAAAGCAATGAACACTGAAGCTTTCTTT
CDR3 protein: CASRRKAMNTEAFF

clone size: NA
J gene: TRBJ2-1
D gene: TRBD2
V gene: TRBV19
CDR3 DNA: TGTGCCAGTAGTATCACCTATACTAGCGCCACTTCCTACAATGAGCAGTTCTTC
CDR3 protein: CASSITYTSATSYNEQFF

clone size: few
J gene: TRBJ1-2
D gene: NA
V gene: TRBV30
CDR3 DNA: TGTGCCTGGAGGCGTGGACAGTCTAACTATGGCTACACCTTC
CDR3 protein: CAWRRGQSNYGYTF

clone size: many
J gene: TRBJ2-3
D gene: NA
V gene: TRBV7-2
CDR3 DNA: TGTGCCAGCAGTGCTTACACAGATACGCAGTATTTT
CDR3 protein: CASSAYTDTQYF

clone size: many
J gene: TRBJ2-7
D gene: NA
V gene: TRBV5-1
CDR3 DNA: TGCGCCAGCAGCAACAGATACGAGCAGTACTTC
CDR3 protein: CASSNRYEQYF

clone size: NA
J gene: TRBJ2-2
D gene: TRBD1
V gene: TRBV9
CDR3 DNA: TGTGCCAGCAGCCTACAGGGGGCGAGCACCGGGGAGCTGTTTTTT
CDR3 protein: CASSLQGASTGELFF

clone size: NA
J gene: TRBJ2-3
D gene: NA
V gene: TRBV11-2
CDR3 DNA: TGTGCCAGCAGCTTAAGGGCCTGGCAAGTGGGGGATACGCAGTATTTT
CDR3 protein: CASSLRAWQVGDTQYF

clone size: NA
J gene: TRBJ2-2
D gene: NA
V gene: TRBV7-7
CDR3 DNA: TGTGCTAGCAGTGGAGGAAGTTGGGAGACCGGGGAGCTGTTTTTT
CDR3 protein: CASSGGSWETGELFF

clone size: few
J gene: TRBJ1-5
D gene: NA
V gene: TRBV12-3/TRBV12-4
CDR3 DNA: TGTGCCAGCAGTTTAATGGTAGGACAGCCCCAGCATTTT
CDR3 protein: CASSLMVGQPQHF